This TCR beta chain came from a study of human T cells and chemical hapten exposure listed by TCRdb under 2021. Study-level background: Libraries were combined into a pool for sequencing, and differences in TCR yield between samples came mainly from small differences in library volumes within the pool. Peripheral blood TCR repertoire changes were tracked in vivo in alopecia patients during primary and secondary sensitization to the hapten diphenylcyclopropenone (DPC). From each blood RNA sample, both TCR alpha and TCR beta chains were sequenced.

Libraries were made using 5' RACE. The data were produced on an Illumina MiSeq. During library preparation, unique molecular identifiers were attached to individual cDNA molecules so that TCRs could be counted quantitatively and reproducibly. Under the source paper's analysis protocol: A median of roughly 99,000 TCRs per sample was observed, with a range of about 20,000 to 690,600. The Decombinator software suite was used to annotate the V, J and CDR3 of the TCR reads. Every sample was subsampled to the same number of TCRs (28,000) for the PS versus PT1 abundance plots. TCRs were defined as expanded if absent before sensitization and observed at least eight times at the 2-week time point. TCRdb's own reprocessing of the public reads used fastp at Q25 and MiXCR and kept productive beta chains. Each entry is one CDR3 protein sequence, shown with its most common DNA and genes. Clone size and V and J calls follow TCRdb, not the original study. A total of roughly 82,000 distinct CDR3 sequences appear in this sample, more than 15% of them only once. 6.8% of the sample goes to the ten largest clones.

Note on this clonotype: No cognate antigen has been identified for it. Within one base of it there is no much larger clone, and no base qualities were kept.

Measured from the cysteine to the phenylalanine, the CDR3 is 14 residues long. Solely the CDR3 DNA is kept, with 42 bases framed from the first base. For CDR1 and CDR2, the germline V gene lists KGHSH and LQKENI. The junction carries 7 bases between V and J, which are trimmed by 3 bases and 1 base respectively. Broader findings and caveats from the paper: Repeated subsampling changed both the strength of the expansion versus patch-test correlation and the threshold at which the correlation became significant. DPC sensitization did not change the number of TCRs with a frequency above 1 in 1000, and there was no evidence of changes in global repertoire structure.

Unfractionated whole blood was collected in Tempus Blood RNA tubes, and total RNA was extracted from that blood. As TCR sequencing controls, roughly five healthy volunteers were used, with blood taken at day 0, 2 weeks and 6 weeks. This chain joins TRBV18 to TRBJ1-5; D gene: possibly TRBD1, on 5 matching bases. The TCR comes from a female donor in good health. The bases read TGTGCCAGCTCACCGGGGGGGAGCAATCAGCCCCAGCATTTT. Translated, it gives CASSPGGSNQPQHF.